This TCR beta chain is from a study of human thymus T cells. Trimming cost V 1 base and J 5 bases, with 16 bases left between them. Germline CDR1 is LGHNA and CDR2 is YSLEER. This CDR3 is built from 16 residues. The source of the thymus tissue was resections taken during corrective heart surgery. Among the donors, all were healthy Finnish infants having corrective surgery for congenital heart defects. Points from the study as a whole: Gene usage for V and J segments appeared biased in thymic and blood repertoires. Related studies noted strongly shared thymic repertoires across unrelated people.

Sequencing used immunoSEQ multiplex PCR; TCRdb keeps in-frame clones, though not all of them. Of 100,000 to 150,000 clones in the sample, 90% to 95% are singletons; the top ten hold approximately 0.022%. The count of this clone is one. No antigen is known for it. This receptor was identified in a boy under two years old with a congenital heart defect but otherwise immunologically healthy. The material sequenced was thymus tissue. V and J are TRBV4-3 and TRBJ2-3; D may match TRBD1 or TRBD2 (5 bases each). The CDR3 coding sequence is TGCGCCAGCAGCCAAGTAATCCAGGGCGAGGGAGATACGCAGTATTTT. It translates to CASSQVIQGEGDTQYF.